One sample yielded the 6 T cell receptor beta chains listed below, sequenced in a study of T cell responses to AZD1222 COVID-19 vaccine. Measured with immunoSEQ multiplex PCR; TCRdb has only the in-frame clones, and not every one. The profile covers 65,000 to 100,000 clones, with approximately 80% appearing a single time and 20% to 25% taken by the ten largest. The specimen was peripheral blood, collected on day 0 of AZD1222 vaccination. These receptors came from an adult in good health.

The V call is TRBV10-3, the J call TRBJ1-2; the D gene is possibly TRBD1 (5 bases). Trimming took off 2 bases at V and 5 bases at J, with 9 bases between the two ends. Germline CDR1 ENHRY, CDR2 SYGVKD. The CDR3 totals 13 residues. The CDR3 DNA reads TGTGCCATCAGTGAGGGGACTGAGTATGGCTACACCTTC. Its translation: CAISEGTEYGYTF.

V gene TRBV11-2 combines with J gene TRBJ1-2; 11 positions match TRBD1. The CDR3 has 16 amino acids. Germline lookup yields CDR1 SGHAT and CDR2 FQNNGV. V lost 5 bases and J lost 7; bases outside the gene matches: 12. CDR3 nucleotides: TGTGCCAGCAGCCCCGTCTCCGGGACAGGGGGTAGTGGCTACACCTTC. This encodes CASSPVSGTGGSGYTF.

The chain links TRBV29-1 to TRBJ2-7, with D perhaps TRBD1 (5 bases). The V end was cut by 3 bases, the J end by 3 bases, with 12 bases between. Looked up from germline, CDR1 is SQVTM and CDR2 is ANQGSEA. The CDR3 consists of 13 residues. In DNA form, the CDR3 reads TGCAGCGTTGACCGACTTGACAGCTACGAGCAGTACTTC. The encoded protein is CSVDRLDSYEQYF.

This chain uses TRBV13 with TRBJ2-1, with D perhaps assigned TRBD1 or TRBD2 (5 bases each). The germline CDR1 and CDR2 sequences are PRHDT and FYEKMQ (reference sequence). The CDR3 loop spans 14 amino acids. V was clipped by 3 bases and J by 6 bases, with 12 bases between them. As DNA, the CDR3 is TGTGCCAGCAGCTTCCGGGACCCTTTCAATGAGCAGTTCTTC. Translated, it gives CASSFRDPFNEQFF.

The chain combines TRBV6-5 with TRBJ2-2; no reliable D call. This CDR3 spans 14 amino acids. Per germline, CDR1 MNHEY and CDR2 SVGAGI. The V gene lost 10 bases and the J gene lost 0 bases, with 12 bases spanning the gap. CDR3: CATSYNPNTGELFF. DNA for the CDR3: TGTGCCACCTCGTACAATCCGAACACCGGGGAGCTGTTTTTT.

V is TRBV6-1 and J is TRBJ2-1; either TRBD1 or TRBD2 may fit D (6 bases each). Trimming left V 3 bases short and J 9 bases short, with 30 bases between. The length of the CDR3 is 19 residues. Germline assignment: CDR1 MNHNS and CDR2 SASEGT. The CDR3: CASSDPLSGVGGTIGEQFF. Written as DNA, the CDR3 is TGTGCCAGCAGTGACCCTTTATCGGGGGTAGGGGGGACAATCGGTGAGCAGTTCTTC.